The 32 T cell receptor beta chains below were found in one sample sequenced in a study of OX40 agonist ivuxolimab in advanced cancers. Library creation used the immunoSEQ multiplex PCR assay. Drawn from immuneACCESS, this table holds only the in-frame rearrangements with V and J called that TCRdb kept. Clones are partly lost; checked studies trace under half to an unresolved V gene and leave the rest unexplained. Within this sample are 45,000 to 50,000 clones, with approximately 89% of them counted one time only. 5% to 6.5% of the sample goes to the ten largest clones. Material: CD4+ or CD8+ T cells sorted from blood, obtained in a trial of the OX40 agonist ivuxolimab. The receptors shown here come from an adult with an advanced solid tumor such as melanoma, head and neck, liver or kidney cancer.

The rearrangement joins TRBV19 to TRBJ2-1, with 8 bases that match TRBD2. The germline CDR1 and CDR2 sequences are LNHDA and SQIVND (reference sequence). Trimming at V came to 3 bases and at J to 8 bases, leaving 6 bases not matched to a gene. The CDR3 consists of 14 residues. The chain's CDR3 is CASSISGSSDEQFF. The CDR3 region has the DNA TGTGCCAGTAGTATCAGCGGGAGTTCCGATGAGCAGTTCTTC.

The CDR3 coding sequence is TGTGCCAGCAGTAACGAAGGGGCGACAGGGTTCGATGAGCAGTTCTTC. Its protein is CASSNEGATGFDEQFF. The chain joins TRBV28 to TRBJ2-1; 7 bases line up with TRBD1. Germline CDR1 MDHEN, CDR2 SYDVKM. The CDR3 covers 16 residues. V trimming: 5 bases; J trimming: 8 bases; junction bases outside the gene matches: 15.

This sequence joins TRBV29-1 and TRBJ2-7; D not certain. In germline, CDR1 is SQVTM, CDR2 ANQGSEA. CDR3 length: 10 residues. Trimming shortened V by 6 bases and J by 4 bases, and 7 bases separated the two germline ends. The CDR3 reads CSVIQYEQYF. The CDR3 DNA follows: TGCAGCGTCATACAATACGAGCAGTACTTC.

The genes are TRBV4-2 and TRBJ1-1; no definite D call. Trimming removed 1 base at V and 0 bases at J, with 9 bases between. CDR1 and CDR2 (germline): LGHNA, YNFKEQ. CDR3 length equals 15 residues. The CDR3 reads CASSQVIGLNTEAFF. In DNA form, the CDR3 reads TGTGCCAGCAGCCAAGTAATAGGGCTGAACACTGAAGCTTTCTTT.

The CDR3, as DNA: TGTGCCAGCAGCTTAGGCTCGACGACTGAAGCTTTCTTT. The encoded protein is CASSLGSTTEAFF. The chain couples TRBV7-2 to TRBJ1-1, with D unresolved. The germline V and J ends were trimmed by 1 base and 5 bases, with 8 bases remaining between them. The CDR3 contains 13 residues. Germline CDR1 SGHTA, CDR2 FQGNSA.

The genes are TRBV7-6 and TRBJ2-5; 8 nucleotides agree with TRBD1. Per the germline V gene, CDR1 is SGHVS and CDR2 is FNYEAQ. The CDR3 is 14 residues long. The junction had 7 bases not matched to a gene; V was cut back by 5 bases and J by 5 bases. The CDR3 loop reads CASSPDRDGETQYF. The CDR3 nucleotides are TGTGCCAGCAGCCCGGACAGGGATGGGGAGACCCAGTACTTC.

The chain uses TRBV19 and TRBJ2-5, with a possible D match to TRBD1 (6 bases). This CDR3 is built from 14 residues. CDR1 is LNHDA, CDR2 SQIVND, per germline (reference sequence). The V and J ends lost 1 base and 5 bases respectively, with 11 bases between them. The CDR3 here is CASSIVGGRETQYF. CDR3 DNA: TGTGCCAGTAGTATAGTTGGGGGCCGGGAGACCCAGTACTTC. Using reference TRBV19 and TRBJ2-5 for the parts outside the CDR3, the full variable domain is DGGITQSPKYLFRKEGQNVTLSCEQNLNHDAMYWYRQDPGQGLRLIYYSQIVNDFQKGDIAEGYSVSREKKESFPLTVTSAQKNPTAFYLCASSIVGGRETQYFGPGTRLLVL.

In DNA form, the CDR3 reads TGTGCCAGCAGTCCTCCGGGACAGGGTCGCGACGAGCAGTACGTC. Its translation: CASSPPGQGRDEQYV. The chain combines TRBV28 with TRBJ2-7; 9 bases fit TRBD1. With V trimmed by 5 bases and J by 5 bases, 10 bases remained unmatched. Germline-derived CDR1 and CDR2 are MDHEN and SYDVKM. This CDR3 has 15 residues.

This chain links TRBV4-1 with TRBJ2-1, with no clear D. Germline V CDR1 and CDR2: MGHRA, YSYEKL. With 3 bases removed from V and 0 bases from J, the gap between germline ends came to 9 bases. The length of the CDR3 is 15 residues. In DNA form, the CDR3 reads TGCGCCAGCAGCCACGATCCCAGCTCCTACAATGAGCAGTTCTTC. The encoded protein is CASSHDPSSYNEQFF.

The rearrangement joins TRBV7-6 to TRBJ2-3, with D unresolved. Trimming cost V 5 bases and J 4 bases, with 13 bases left between them. CDR3 size: 14 residues. CDR1 is SGHVS and CDR2 is FNYEAQ in the germline V gene. In nucleotides, the CDR3 is TGTGCCAGCAGCCCACCAGCAGCTCCAGATACGCAGTATTTT. Amino acids: CASSPPAAPDTQYF.

The rearrangement uses TRBV11-2 and TRBJ2-7; D is unclear. The V gene's germline CDR1 is SGHAT and CDR2 FQNNGV. The CDR3 has 13 residues. The V end was cut by 5 bases, the J end by 0 bases, with 8 bases between. CDR3 sequence: CASSLSSSYEQYF. For the CDR3, the DNA is TGTGCCAGCAGCCTAAGTTCCTCCTACGAGCAGTACTTC.

J is TRBJ1-1 and V is TRBV28; weak D call: TRBD1 (5 bases). V lost 3 bases and J lost 2, with 13 bases in between. CDR1 and CDR2 (germline): MDHEN, SYDVKM. The CDR3 totals 15 residues. The CDR3 DNA sequence: TGTGCCAGCAGTTTCGACAGTGCCCTTAACACTGAAGCTTTCTTT. Amino acid sequence: CASSFDSALNTEAFF.

The rearrangement links TRBV4-1 to TRBJ2-1; TRBD2 might be the D (5 bases). Germline CDR1 is MGHRA and CDR2 is YSYEKL. V dropped 7 bases and J dropped 6 bases, with 19 bases sitting between them. The CDR3 is 15 residues long. CDR3 protein: CASTPDGLAGNEQFF. In DNA form, the CDR3 reads TGCGCCAGCACCCCTGATGGGCTAGCAGGCAATGAGCAGTTCTTC.

V usage is TRBV15 and J usage is TRBJ2-5, with D possibly being TRBD1 or TRBD2 (5 bases each). The CDR3 contains 15 residues. The germline CDR1 and CDR2 sequences are LNHNV and YYDKDF (reference sequence). V was cut by 0 bases and J by 4 bases, with 12 bases left in between. CDR3 nucleotide sequence: TGTGCCACCAGCAGAGATCTTGGGGGTGGAGAGACCCAGTACTTC. It is translated as CATSRDLGGGETQYF. Supplemented by reference TRBV15 and TRBJ2-5, the full variable domain reads DAMVIQNPRYQVTQFGKPVTLSCSQTLNHNVMYWYQQKSSQAPKLLFHYYDKDFNNEADTPDNFQSRRPNTSFCFLDIRSPGLGDTAMYLCATSRDLGGGETQYFGPGTRLLVL.

The sample holds one count of this clone. The rearrangement joins TRBV29-1 to TRBJ1-1; no reliable D call. The length of the CDR3 is 12 residues. V lost 4 bases, J lost 2 bases, and 8 bases lay in between. CDR1 SQVTM and CDR2 ANQGSEA come from the germline V gene. CDR3 sequence reads: CSVGNSNTEAFF. The CDR3 nucleotides are TGCAGCGTTGGTAACAGTAACACTGAAGCTTTCTTT.

A single count supports this clone. The rearrangement uses TRBV7-6 and TRBJ1-3; 9 nucleotides match TRBD1. This CDR3 is built from 14 residues. Germline CDR1 reads SGHVS; CDR2 reads FNYEAQ. V shed 5 bases, J shed 2 bases, and the junction held 1 base outside the gene matches. In DNA, the CDR3 is TGTGCCAGCAGCGGGACAGGGCCTGGAAACACCATATATTTT. The encoded protein is CASSGTGPGNTIYF.

V gene TRBV28 combines with J gene TRBJ1-3; D may be TRBD1 (5 bases). V was clipped by 4 bases and J by 4 bases, with 8 bases between them. Germline V gene sequence: CDR1 MDHEN, CDR2 SYDVKM. This CDR3 is 13 amino acids long. CDR3 protein: CASSWGSGNTIYF. DNA for the CDR3: TGTGCCAGCAGTTGGGGGTCGGGAAACACCATATATTTT.

The chain carries TRBV9 and TRBJ2-3; 8 bases map to TRBD1. CDR1 and CDR2 (germline): SGDLS, YYNGEE. Trimming removed 3 bases from V and 2 bases from J; junction bases left unmatched: 8. This CDR3 region has 16 residues. The CDR3 protein is CASSAGQGVTTDTQYF. DNA of the CDR3: TGTGCCAGCAGCGCCGGACAGGGTGTGACCACAGATACGCAGTATTTT.

This clone appeared once. V gene TRBV5-6 combines with J gene TRBJ1-1; maybe TRBD1 (5 bases). Germline V gene data show CDR1 as SGHDT and CDR2 as YYEEEE. CDR3 length: 15 residues. V dropped 3 bases and J dropped 1 base, with 13 bases sitting between them. This CDR3 reads CASSYAGQPNTEAFF. In nucleotides, the CDR3 is TGTGCCAGCAGCTACGCGGGGCAGCCGAACACTGAAGCTTTCTTT.

The CDR3 DNA follows: TGTGCCAGCAGCTTTGGACGGACTACAAATGAGCAGTTCTTC. Its translation is CASSFGRTTNEQFF. V and J are TRBV5-4 and TRBJ2-1, with a possible D match to TRBD2 (6 bases). Germline assignment: CDR1 SGHNT and CDR2 YYREEE (reference sequence). The CDR3 totals 14 residues. The V end was cut by 2 bases, the J end by 7 bases, with 13 bases between.

The J gene is TRBJ2-5, the V gene TRBV2; tentatively, D is TRBD1 or TRBD2 (5 bases each). CDR1 and CDR2 from the germline V gene are SNHLY and FYNNEI. This CDR3 comprises 13 residues. Trimming took 10 bases from V and 2 from J, leaving 14 bases between them. In DNA, the CDR3 is TGTGCCACAACCGGGACGGATCAAGAGACCCAGTACTTC. Amino acids: CATTGTDQETQYF.

The V call is TRBV29-1, the J call TRBJ2-7; D is possibly TRBD1 (6 bases). The ends were cut back, 4 bases at V and 6 bases at J, with 16 bases in the middle. Germline-derived CDR1 and CDR2 are SQVTM and ANQGSEA. This CDR3 region has 13 residues. CDR3 protein: CSVADRKTSEQYF. In nucleotides, the CDR3 is TGCAGCGTTGCAGACAGGAAAACGAGCGAGCAGTACTTC.

The rearrangement joins TRBV7-9 to TRBJ1-2; TRBD1 agrees at 8 bases. The junction had 7 bases not matched to a gene; V was cut back by 4 bases and J by 0 bases. The CDR3 runs 16 residues. Germline loops: CDR1 SEHNR, CDR2 FQNEAQ (reference sequence). The CDR3 DNA reads as TGTGCCAGCAGCTGGGCACAGGGGGATTCTAACTATGGCTACACCTTC. Amino acids: CASSWAQGDSNYGYTF. Using reference TRBV7-9 and TRBJ1-2 for the parts outside the CDR3, the full variable domain is DTGVSQNPRHKITKRGQNVTFRCDPISEHNRLYWYRQTLGQGPEFLTYFQNEAQLEKSRLLSDRFSAERPKGSFSTLEIQRTEQGDSAMYLCASSWAQGDSNYGYTFGSGTRLTVV.

V gene TRBV28 combines with J gene TRBJ1-5; no definite D call. CDR3 length equals 14 residues. Trimming left V 5 bases short and J 9 bases short, with 17 bases between. Germline CDR1 MDHEN, CDR2 SYDVKM. The CDR3 spells CASSADTGSRPQHF. CDR3 bases: TGTGCCAGCAGTGCTGACACCGGTTCGAGGCCCCAGCATTTT.

This chain uses TRBV5-1 with TRBJ2-7; D tentatively fits TRBD1 or TRBD2 (5 bases each). The germline CDR1 and CDR2 sequences are SGHRS and YFSETQ. The CDR3 covers 16 residues. V was clipped by 2 bases and J by 5 bases, with 20 bases between them. The CDR3 reads CASSFFQRDGMDEQYF. CDR3 nucleotide sequence: TGCGCCAGCAGCTTCTTCCAACGGGACGGTATGGACGAGCAGTACTTC.

The rearrangement uses TRBV9 and TRBJ2-2, with D possibly TRBD2 on 5 matching bases. Germline CDR1 is SGDLS and CDR2 is YYNGEE. This CDR3 has 16 residues. Trimming removed 4 bases from V and 0 bases from J, with 13 bases in between. The CDR3 nucleotides read TGTGCCAGCAGCTTACGGGAAGCGACGAACACCGGGGAGCTGTTTTTT. Translation: CASSLREATNTGELFF.

The rearrangement joins TRBV7-2 to TRBJ2-3; D is unresolved. V lost 4 bases, J lost 2 bases, and 4 bases lay in between. The CDR3 is 12 residues long. Germline-derived CDR1 and CDR2 are SGHTA and FQGNSA. CDR3 nucleotides: TGTGCCAGCAGCTCGACCACAGATACGCAGTATTTT. This encodes CASSSTTDTQYF.

The chain uses TRBV4-1 and TRBJ1-1; TRBD1 matches at 9 bases. The germline V gene encodes CDR1 MGHRA and CDR2 YSYEKL. The junction had 6 bases not matched to a gene; V was cut back by 4 bases and J by 3 bases. This CDR3 contains 15 residues. The CDR3 region is CASSPDRGYHTEAFF. The CDR3 nucleotides are TGCGCCAGCAGCCCGGACAGGGGTTATCACACTGAAGCTTTCTTT.

The chain uses TRBV2 and TRBJ1-2; D remains unclear. The CDR3 has 15 residues. Germline V gene sequence: CDR1 SNHLY, CDR2 FYNNEI. The germline V and J ends were trimmed by 5 bases and 4 bases, with 17 bases remaining between them. The chain's CDR3 is CASSIPLPQLYGYTF. Written as DNA, the CDR3 is TGTGCCAGCAGTATCCCTCTACCGCAACTCTATGGCTACACCTTC.

This chain uses TRBV2 with TRBJ1-2, with 12 bases that match TRBD1. This CDR3 has 14 residues. The V gene end was trimmed by 3 bases and the J gene end by 6 bases; junction bases not matched to a gene: 2. Germline CDR1 SNHLY, CDR2 FYNNEI. CDR3 loop: CASSEGQGANGYTF. For the CDR3, the DNA is TGTGCCAGCAGTGAGGGACAGGGGGCGAATGGCTACACCTTC.

V gene TRBV5-1 combines with J gene TRBJ2-3, with no clear D. V lost 2 bases, J lost 2 bases, and 9 bases lay in between. Germline V gene data show CDR1 as SGHRS and CDR2 as YFSETQ. The CDR3 totals 14 residues. The CDR3 reads CASSFTGYTDTQYF. The DNA of the CDR3 is TGCGCCAGCAGCTTCACGGGCTACACAGATACGCAGTATTTT. Supplemented by reference TRBV5-1 and TRBJ2-3, the full variable domain reads KAGVTQTPRYLIKTRGQQVTLSCSPISGHRSVSWYQQTPGQGLQFLFEYFSETQRNKGNFPGRFSGRQFSNSRSEMNVSTLELGDSALYLCASSFTGYTDTQYFGPGTRLTVL.

The chain combines TRBV28 with TRBJ1-2; D may be TRBD1 (5 bases). This CDR3 region has 15 residues. The germline V and J ends were trimmed by 4 bases and 10 bases, with 22 bases remaining between them. Per the germline V gene, CDR1 is MDHEN and CDR2 is SYDVKM. The chain's CDR3 is CASSSFDRSYVDYTF. CDR3 nucleotides: TGTGCCAGCAGTTCTTTCGACAGATCCTATGTTGACTACACCTTC.